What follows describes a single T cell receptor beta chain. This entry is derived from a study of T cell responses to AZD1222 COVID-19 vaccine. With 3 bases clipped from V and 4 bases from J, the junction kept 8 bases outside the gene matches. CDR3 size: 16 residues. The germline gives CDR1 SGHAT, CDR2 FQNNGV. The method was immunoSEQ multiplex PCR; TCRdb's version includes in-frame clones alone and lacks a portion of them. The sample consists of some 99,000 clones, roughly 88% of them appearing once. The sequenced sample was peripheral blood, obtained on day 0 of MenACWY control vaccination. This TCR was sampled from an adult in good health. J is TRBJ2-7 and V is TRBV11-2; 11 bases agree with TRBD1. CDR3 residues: CASSFRGDRGSYEQYF. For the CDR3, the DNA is TGTGCCAGCAGCTTTCGCGGGGACAGGGGGAGTTACGAGCAGTACTTC.